This T cell receptor (beta chain) was obtained from a study of shared clonotypes between healthy human individuals. V lost 5 bases, J lost 4 bases, and 9 bases stayed unmatched. Germline V CDR1 and CDR2: LNHDA, SQIVND (reference sequence). CDR3 length equals 16 residues. Here immunoSEQ multiplex PCR was the method, and the copy in TCRdb shows in-frame clones only, minus some. The table includes 450,000 to 500,000 clones, approximately 78% detected once. The source is a middle-aged woman in good health. Some clones in this sample may be carry-over from other donors' samples. V usage is TRBV19 and J usage is TRBJ2-3, with TRBD2 matching over 10 bases. Input material: PBMCs. CDR3 coding DNA: TGTGCCAGTAGTTCCGGACTAGCGGAGAAGGCAGATACGCAGTATTTT. The encoded protein is CASSSGLAEKADTQYF.